This record concerns one T cell receptor beta chain sequence. Its specificity is unknown. This CDR3 has 14 amino acids. From germline, CDR1 is MNHNS and CDR2 SASEGT. V was clipped by 6 bases and J by 5 bases; unmatched bases: 7. The sample is drawn from a study of Tregs in tolerant kidney transplant recipients. Whole-study results and caveats: Biological reproducibility was not directly addressed, but technical replication error appeared minimal.

Unstimulated regulatory T cells (CD4+CD25+CD127-), CD4+CD25- non-regulatory cells, CD4 and CD8 cells were FACS-sorted from thawed PBMCs. Measured with immunoSEQ multiplex PCR; TCRdb has only the in-frame clones, and not every one. Of 40,000 to 50,000 clones listed, roughly 89% are singletons. V gene TRBV6-1 combines with J gene TRBJ1-5, with 7 bases aligning to TRBD1. Material for sequencing was Tregs from blood. This receptor was identified in a human donor in good health. The CDR3, as DNA: TGTGCCAGCAGCCAACAGGGGTGGGATCAGCCCCAGCATTTT. This translates into CASSQQGWDQPQHF.